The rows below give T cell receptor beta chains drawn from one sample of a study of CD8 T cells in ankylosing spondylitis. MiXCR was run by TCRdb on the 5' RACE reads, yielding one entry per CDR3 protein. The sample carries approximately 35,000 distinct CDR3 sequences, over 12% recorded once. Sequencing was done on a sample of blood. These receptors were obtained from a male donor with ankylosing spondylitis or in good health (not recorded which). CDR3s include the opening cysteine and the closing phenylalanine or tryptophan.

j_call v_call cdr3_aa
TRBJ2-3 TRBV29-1 CSVDHERLNTQYF
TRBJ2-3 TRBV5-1 CASSLNPSERLHF
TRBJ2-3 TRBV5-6 CASSLDRIEADTQYF
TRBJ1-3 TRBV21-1 CASNRTGNTIYF
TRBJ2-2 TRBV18 CASSPETGSLKAGELFF
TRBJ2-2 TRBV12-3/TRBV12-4 CASSFGPGSGELFF
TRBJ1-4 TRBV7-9 CASSTDRGVEKLFF
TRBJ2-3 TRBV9 CASSSGAGRTQYF
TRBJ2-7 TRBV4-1 CASSQGPGQSYEQYF
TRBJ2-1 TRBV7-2 CASSLGSGTGLNEQFF
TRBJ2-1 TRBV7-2 CASSVRDRASAQFF
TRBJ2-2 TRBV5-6 CASSLRTGGGTGELFF